One and the same sample provided the 8 T cell receptor beta chains below, sequenced in a study of OX40 agonist ivuxolimab in advanced cancers. TCRdb's table, derived via immunoSEQ multiplex PCR, lists solely in-frame clones and lacks some. The repertoire holds 42,000 or so clones, with around 90% as singletons. The sequences come from CD4+ or CD8+ T cells sorted from blood, collected in a trial of the OX40 agonist ivuxolimab. Every receptor here comes from an adult with an advanced solid tumor such as melanoma, head and neck, liver or kidney cancer.

The chain uses TRBV9 and TRBJ1-2; 8 nucleotides match TRBD1. Germline V gene sequence: CDR1 SGDLS, CDR2 YYNGEE. V was clipped by 4 bases and J by 4 bases; unmatched bases: 3. The CDR3 has 13 amino acids. The CDR3 reads CASSPDRGYGYTF. The CDR3 nucleotides read TGTGCCAGCAGCCCAGACAGGGGCTATGGCTACACCTTC.

This clone was seen only once. This chain connects TRBV7-8 to TRBJ2-1; D is unclear. Germline lookup yields CDR1 SGHVS and CDR2 FQNEAQ. V was cut by 5 bases and J by 10 bases, with 9 bases left in between. The CDR3 length is 11 residues. The CDR3 DNA is TGTGCCAGCAGCCACTCTAGGGAGCAGTTCTTC. Translation: CASSHSREQFF.

The chain employs TRBV12-1 and TRBJ2-7; the D call of TRBD2 is as the table states it, not checked on the DNA. TRBV12-1 is termed a pseudogene. The length of the CDR3 is 20 residues. CDR3 DNA: TGTGCCAGCAGCTTGGTTAGTGGGATTAGCGGGGGGCCCTTATCCTACGAGCAGTACTTC. The encoded protein is CASSLVSGISGGPLSYEQYF.

V is TRBV5-1 and J is TRBJ2-3, with TRBD1 matching over 8 bases. Germline CDR1 reads SGHRS; CDR2 reads YFSETQ. Trimming at V came to 2 bases and at J to 5 bases, leaving 4 bases not matched to a gene. The CDR3 totals 14 residues. The CDR3 loop is CASSFGQGGDTQYF. The CDR3 DNA reads TGCGCCAGCAGCTTCGGACAGGGTGGAGATACGCAGTATTTT.

Of note for this clone: Other nucleotide sequences from this sample produce the same CDR3. V gene TRBV2 combines with J gene TRBJ2-7; 8 bases align to TRBD1. V lost 3 bases to trimming and J lost 7 bases; unmatched junction nucleotides: 5. This CDR3 spans 13 amino acids. The germline gives CDR1 SNHLY, CDR2 FYNNEI. The CDR3 DNA reads TGTGCCAGCAGTGAGCAGGGGGCTGGGGAGCAGTACTTC. It yields the protein CASSEQGAGEQYF. Complete variable domain (other parts from reference TRBV2 and TRBJ2-7): EPEVTQTPSHQVTQMGQEVILRCVPISNHLYFYWYRQILGQKVEFLVSFYNNEISEKSEIFDDQFSVERPDGSNFTLKIRSTKLEDSAMYFCASSEQGAGEQYFGPGTRLTVT.

The DNA for the CDR3 is TGTGCCAGCAGCTTATTGGGAAACACCATATATTTT. It translates to CASSLLGNTIYF. The gene calls are TRBV7-9 and TRBJ1-3; D call uncertain. Trimming shortened V by 2 bases and J by 4 bases, and 3 bases separated the two germline ends. The CDR3 has 12 residues. Germline V gives CDR1 SEHNR, CDR2 FQNEAQ (reference sequence). Filled out from reference TRBV7-9 and TRBJ1-3, the complete variable domain reads DTGVSQNPRHKITKRGQNVTFRCDPISEHNRLYWYRQTLGQGPEFLTYFQNEAQLEKSRLLSDRFSAERPKGSFSTLEIQRTEQGDSAMYLCASSLLGNTIYFGEGSWLTVV.

The rearrangement links TRBV29-1 to TRBJ2-1; D might be TRBD2 (6 bases). CDR1 and CDR2 (germline): SQVTM, ANQGSEA. The CDR3 extends over 12 amino acids. Between the trimmed V and J ends, which lost 4 bases and 9 bases, there was a span of 13 bases. CDR3 protein: CSVGAGWGEQFF. The DNA of the CDR3 is TGCAGCGTTGGGGCGGGGTGGGGTGAGCAGTTCTTC.

V gene TRBV15 combines with J gene TRBJ2-7, with TRBD1 identical over 7 bases. After removal of 5 bases from V and 1 base from J, the junction contained 8 bases not matched to a gene. Germline CDR1 and CDR2: LNHNV and YYDKDF (reference sequence). The CDR3 consists of 15 residues. In DNA form, the CDR3 reads TGTGCCACCAGCCCAACATTGGACAGGTCCTACGAGCAGTACTTC. Translating gives CATSPTLDRSYEQYF.